The T cell receptor beta chain described here comes from a study of CD8 T cells in ankylosing spondylitis. General observations from the study: A motif of 8 or 9 highly homologous TCR beta variants was seen as apparently characteristic of ankylosing spondylitis blood. There was reportedly significant enrichment of clones that were disease-linked in matched ankylosing spondylitis synovial fluid. Relatively rare in peripheral blood, disease-linked clones were also CD8+.

Germline values: CDR1 SGHAT, CDR2 FQNNGV. Trimming took 1 base from V and 1 from J, leaving 8 bases between them. The CDR3 runs 15 residues. TCRdb reprocessed the 5' RACE reads with MiXCR, giving one entry per CDR3 protein. The table has some 400,000 distinct CDR3 sequences, around 24% seen once. As regards this clonotype: What it binds is not known.

The sequenced sample was blood, either unsorted or a sorted T cell fraction (not recorded which). The origin of this receptor is a male donor with ankylosing spondylitis. V and J are TRBV11-2 and TRBJ2-1, with D uncertain. CDR3 DNA sequence: TGTGCCAGCAGCTTAGGAGCGTTGTCCTACAATGAGCAGTTCTTC. Protein product: CASSLGALSYNEQFF.